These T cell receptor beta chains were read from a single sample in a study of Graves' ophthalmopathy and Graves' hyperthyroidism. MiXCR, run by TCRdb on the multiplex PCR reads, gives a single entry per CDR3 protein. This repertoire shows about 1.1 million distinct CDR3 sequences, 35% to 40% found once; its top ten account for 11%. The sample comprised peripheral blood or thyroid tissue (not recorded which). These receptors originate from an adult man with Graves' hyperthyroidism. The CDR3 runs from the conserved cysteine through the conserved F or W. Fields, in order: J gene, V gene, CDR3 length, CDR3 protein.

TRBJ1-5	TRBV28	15	CARRTAGPSNQPQHF
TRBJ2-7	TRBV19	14	CASSASGNTYEQYF
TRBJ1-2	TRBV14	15	CASSRTGRPYSGYTF
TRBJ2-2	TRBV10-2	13	CASKALNTGELFF
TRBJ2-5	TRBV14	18	CASSQGRSSGRLVETQYF
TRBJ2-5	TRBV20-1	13	CSANGGGEETQYF
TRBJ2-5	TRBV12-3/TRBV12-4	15	CASSLSPGQQETQYF
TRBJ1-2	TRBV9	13	CASSAEGLYGYTF
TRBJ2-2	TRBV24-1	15	CATSDSRRGFGELFF
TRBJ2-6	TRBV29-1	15	CSVNGLYQGANVLTF
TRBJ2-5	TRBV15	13	CATSTSNRVTQYF
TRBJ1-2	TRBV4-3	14	CASSQDTGAGGYTF
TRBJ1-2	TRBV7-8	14	CASSQGQGSGGYTF
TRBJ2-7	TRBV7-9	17	CASSSWGRGGVSYEQYF
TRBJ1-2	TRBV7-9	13	CASSFKVDHGYTF
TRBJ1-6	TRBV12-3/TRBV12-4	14	CASSRDGSRSPLHF
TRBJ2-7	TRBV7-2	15	CASSQGGHLYYEQYF
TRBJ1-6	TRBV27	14	CASRKQGGNSPLHF
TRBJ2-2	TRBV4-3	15	CASSRDRGITGELFF
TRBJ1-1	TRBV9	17	CASSDHRDEGSNTEAFF
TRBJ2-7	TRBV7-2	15	CASSPLSGHPYEQYF
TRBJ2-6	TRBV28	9	CASSRLLTF
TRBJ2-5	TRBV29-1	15	CSVDPSGVLGETQYF
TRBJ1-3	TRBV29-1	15	CSVSPGTSAGNTIYF
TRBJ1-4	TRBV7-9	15	CASSDWETTNEKLFF
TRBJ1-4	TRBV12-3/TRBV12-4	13	CASSTRLDEKLFF
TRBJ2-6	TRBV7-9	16	CASSGRTGIGANVLTF
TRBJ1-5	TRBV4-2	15	CASSQEYWSNQPQHF
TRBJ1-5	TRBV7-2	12	CASSFQGLPQHF
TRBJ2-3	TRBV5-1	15	CASSLGHLRGDTQYF
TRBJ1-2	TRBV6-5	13	CASSYKSGYGYTF
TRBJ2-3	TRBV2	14	CASITDGSTDTQYF
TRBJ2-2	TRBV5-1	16	CASSLWDRAGTGELFF
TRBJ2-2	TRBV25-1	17	CASSELGRGANTGELFF
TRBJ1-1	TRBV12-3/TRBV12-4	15	CASSQTSGFLTEAFF
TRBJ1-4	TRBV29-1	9	CSVNRGLFF
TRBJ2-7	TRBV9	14	CASSPSPLNYEQYF
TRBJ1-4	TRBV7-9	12	CASTSRLEKLFF
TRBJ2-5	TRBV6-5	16	CASSFSPGQGQETQYF
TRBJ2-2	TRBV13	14	CASRGPVWTGELFF
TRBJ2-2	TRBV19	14	CASSIGQGTGELFF
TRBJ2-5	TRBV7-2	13	CASSLDRKETQYF
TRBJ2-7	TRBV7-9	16	CASSAAGRDRGHEQYF
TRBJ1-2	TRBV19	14	CASSIGHTGNGYTF
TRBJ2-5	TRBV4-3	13	CASSGSSGETQYF
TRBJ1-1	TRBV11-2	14	CASSLAPPPTEAFF